This T cell receptor beta chain is drawn from a study of blood T cell repertoires in COVID-19. Whole-study context: Sites across the United States, Italy and Spain contributed samples from acute and convalescent COVID-19. T cells, B-cell-depleted T cells, or PBMCs provided the cDNA or gDNA that served as material.

As originally analysed: Amplified reference gene primers provided the basis for estimating nucleated cell counts. The repertoire was sequenced with immunoSEQ multiplex PCR; TCRdb's copy has only in-frame clones and lacks some. That table supplies the V and J calls and clone size; D and trimming were determined from the DNA. This sample has approximately 300,000 clones, with about four fifths found just once. The CDR3 spans 21 residues. Only one count was recorded for this clone. The sequenced material came from peripheral blood. The V call is TRBV21-1, the J call TRBJ2-1; the table's D call, TRBD2, has no DNA check behind it. TRBV21-1 is annotated as a pseudogene. The clonotype was recovered from a woman aged 45-59 years with acute or convalescent COVID-19. The CDR3, as DNA: TGTGCCAGCAGCAAAGCCACTAGCGGGAGGGCCGTTTCATTTTCTGTCCACGAGCAGTTCTTC. Its translation: CASSKATSGRAVSFSVHEQFF.